This is a list of T cell receptor beta chains from one sample in a study of blood T cell repertoires in COVID-19. Generated by immunoSEQ multiplex PCR, the TCRdb table keeps only in-frame clones and is missing some. In the table there are some 140,000 clones, approximately 85% of which are singletons. Specimen: peripheral blood. These receptors were obtained from a human donor in a cohort sampled during active COVID-19. CDR3s include the opening cysteine and the closing phenylalanine or tryptophan. The D gene is left open where the match is weak. A clone size is listed for some rows: how often the clone was seen (once, few, many), or a class if it is expanded.

V gene	clone size	J gene	D gene	CDR3 DNA	CDR3 protein
TRBV19	.	TRBJ2-5	.	TGTGCCAGTAGTAATAGCGGAGCTTTGACGGCCCAGTACTTC	CASSNSGALTAQYF
TRBV6-6	.	TRBJ1-1	.	TGTGCCAGCAGTTACGGACAGATGAACACTGAAGCTTTCTTT	CASSYGQMNTEAFF
TRBV6-2/TRBV6-3	.	TRBJ1-1	.	TGTGCCAGCAGTGACGAAAATGAGAGGGCTGAAGCTTTCTTT	CASSDENERAEAFF
TRBV2	many	TRBJ2-3	TRBD1	TGTGCCAGAAGTTTTGCGGGACAGGGGGCAGATACGCAGTATTTT	CARSFAGQGADTQYF
TRBV28	.	TRBJ1-5	.	TGTGCCAGTAGGACTGCTTTTAATCAGCCCCAGCATTTT	CASRTAFNQPQHF
TRBV4-3	.	TRBJ1-1	TRBD1	TGCGCCAGCAGCCTAACAGGGGACCACACTGAAGCTTTCTTT	CASSLTGDHTEAFF
TRBV6-5	.	TRBJ1-1	.	TGTGCCATTACGGTATTGAACACTGAAGCTTTCTTT	CAITVLNTEAFF
TRBV27	.	TRBJ1-4	.	TGTGCCAGCAGGGAGGAGTGGCATGAAAAACTGTTTTTT	CASREEWHEKLFF
TRBV10-3	.	TRBJ1-1	TRBD1	TGTGCCATCAGTGACCGACAGGGGGCGCGAACTGAAGCTTTCTTT	CAISDRQGARTEAFF
TRBV11-3	.	TRBJ1-4	.	TGTGCCAGCAGCGGGGGCAGTGCAACTAATGAAAAACTGTTTTTT	CASSGGSATNEKLFF
TRBV6-2/TRBV6-3	few	TRBJ1-4	.	TGTGCCAGCAGTTACTCTCTTCCGGGGGTGGATGAAAAACTGTTTTTT	CASSYSLPGVDEKLFF
TRBV19	.	TRBJ1-2	TRBD1	TGTGCCAGTAGTAAGGGGGCAGGTGGCTACACCTTC	CASSKGAGGYTF
TRBV11-2	.	TRBJ1-2	.	TGTGCCAGCAGCCGATACATCAATTACTATGGCTACACCTTC	CASSRYINYYGYTF
TRBV6-2/TRBV6-3	.	TRBJ1-2	TRBD1	TGTGCCAGCAGTGATGGGGCGGACAGGGAAAACTATGGCTACACCTTC	CASSDGADRENYGYTF
TRBV7-6	.	TRBJ1-3	.	TGTGCCAGCAGCTTAGCCCCGGGGAGCTCTGGAAACACCATATATTTT	CASSLAPGSSGNTIYF
TRBV5-1	.	TRBJ2-3	TRBD2	TGCGCCAGCAGCTTGGTTGGGGGGGGGATGGATACGCAGTATTTT	CASSLVGGGMDTQYF
TRBV19	.	TRBJ1-2	.	TGTGCCAGTTTTGCGGGCCTTGGGTATGGCTACACCTTC	CASFAGLGYGYTF
TRBV5-4	.	TRBJ2-3	TRBD1	TGTGCCAGCAACTTGGGACAGGGGAGCGCAGATACGCAGTATTTT	CASNLGQGSADTQYF
TRBV2	.	TRBJ1-2	TRBD1	TGTGCCAGCAGTGAAGCCCGCGGGGGACAGGGCTATGGCTACACCTTC	CASSEARGGQGYGYTF
TRBV11-3	.	TRBJ2-1	.	TGTGCCAGCAGCTCCGCTAGCTTCCGTACCAACAATGAGCAGTTCTTC	CASSSASFRTNNEQFF
TRBV7-9	.	TRBJ2-5	TRBD2	TGTGCCAGCAGCTCCCCTCCGGGACTAGCGGGAGGGCCGGGTGAGACCCAGTACTTC	CASSSPPGLAGGPGETQYF
TRBV7-2	.	TRBJ1-1	.	TGTGCCAGCCAGTTTTCAGGTGCGAGAACTGAAGCTTTCTTT	CASQFSGARTEAFF
TRBV7-2	once	TRBJ2-4	TRBD1	TGTGCCAGCAGCCCCGGGACAGGGGTCAAAAACATTCAGTACTTC	CASSPGTGVKNIQYF
TRBV6-5	.	TRBJ1-1	TRBD1	TGTGCCACCGTCCAGAGGGGGCAAGGAACTGAAGCTTTCTTT	CATVQRGQGTEAFF
TRBV18	.	TRBJ2-5	TRBD1	TGTGCCAGCTCACCTCTGTACACAGGGGGCGAAGAGACCCAGTACTTC	CASSPLYTGGEETQYF
TRBV20-1	.	TRBJ1-5	.	TGCAGTGCTGGTGCAAAAGGGGGGGGCCTGAATAGCAATCAGCCCCAGCATTTT	CSAGAKGGGLNSNQPQHF
TRBV5-4	.	TRBJ1-1	.	TGTGCCAGCAGCTTAAGTCGGGTGAACACTGAAGCTTTCTTT	CASSLSRVNTEAFF
TRBV28	.	TRBJ1-1	.	TGTGCCAGCAGTTTAATACGGAGGTGGGGAGGTGAAGCTTTCTTT	CASSLIRRWGGEAFF
TRBV6-6	few	TRBJ1-2	TRBD1	TGTGCCAGCAGTCCCCGGACAGGGAGTGGCTACACCTTC	CASSPRTGSGYTF
TRBV4-3	.	TRBJ1-5	.	TGCGCCAGCAGCCAAGGAGTCAATCAGCCCCAGCATTTT	CASSQGVNQPQHF
TRBV19	.	TRBJ1-1	.	TGTGCCAGTATCCACGGCAGGGGCGTGGACACTGAAGCTTTCTTT	CASIHGRGVDTEAFF
TRBV9	.	TRBJ2-5	TRBD2	TGTGCCAGCAGCGTAGAAGGGGGAGGGACTAGCGGAGAGACCCAGTACTTC	CASSVEGGGTSGETQYF
TRBV11-3	.	TRBJ2-5	TRBD1	TGTGCCAGCAGCTCCCGCACAGGGGGCCAAGAGACCCAGTACTTC	CASSSRTGGQETQYF
TRBV4-3	.	TRBJ2-3	TRBD1	TGCGCCAGCAGCAGAACAGGGGTTGCAGATACGCAGTATTTT	CASSRTGVADTQYF
TRBV5-1	.	TRBJ2-1	TRBD2	TGCGCCAGCAGCGGCCCCGGGACTAGGTACAATGAGCAGTTCTTC	CASSGPGTRYNEQFF
TRBV5-1	once	TRBJ2-1	.	TGCGCCAGCAGCGCTTTTACGGGAAGCTCCTACAATGAGCAGTTCTTC	CASSAFTGSSYNEQFF